These T cell receptor beta chains were read from a single sample in a study of blood T cell repertoires in COVID-19. Profiling relied on immunoSEQ multiplex PCR, and the TCRdb table lists in-frame clones only, not all of them. The sample consists of 200,000 to 250,000 clones, about 86% of them appearing once. Sequenced sample: PBMCs or T cells enriched from blood (not recorded which). These receptors were collected from a woman aged 50 to 60 with acute COVID-19. Both conserved end residues are part of each CDR3. Each record gives: clone size, J gene, D gene, V gene, CDR3 protein, CDR3 DNA. The D gene is left open where the match is weak. Clone sizes are given selectively: once, few, many, or a class where the clone is expanded.

>-|TRBJ2-2|TRBD1|TRBV19
CASSIGPGQGYTGELFF
TGTGCCAGTAGTATAGGCCCTGGACAGGGCTACACCGGGGAGCTGTTTTTT
>few|TRBJ2-5|TRBD2|TRBV29-1
CSVPRGGLALRQETQYF
TGCAGCGTTCCTAGGGGAGGGCTGGCGCTACGACAAGAGACCCAGTACTTC
>-|TRBJ2-1|TRBD2|TRBV5-4
CASSRYSGGSSYNEQFF
TGTGCCAGCAGCCGATATAGCGGGGGGAGCTCCTACAATGAGCAGTTCTTC
>few|TRBJ2-2|TRBD2|TRBV13
CASSLRRSGGITGELFF
TGTGCCAGCAGCTTAAGACGTAGCGGGGGGATCACCGGGGAGCTGTTTTTT
>-|TRBJ2-2|-|TRBV7-9
CASSLAPTLNTGELFF
TGTGCCAGCAGCTTAGCCCCCACATTGAACACCGGGGAGCTGTTTTTT
>-|TRBJ2-1|-|TRBV5-1
CASSLGGAYSYNEQFF
TGCGCCAGCAGCTTGGGAGGAGCGTACTCCTACAATGAGCAGTTCTTC
>-|TRBJ2-1|-|TRBV21-1
CATPEEGLAGDNEQFF
TGTGCCACCCCGGAAGAGGGACTAGCGGGAGATAATGAGCAGTTCTTC
>-|TRBJ2-3|-|TRBV6-5
CASSYRGGTDTQYF
TGTGCCAGCAGTTACAGGGGTGGCACAGATACGCAGTATTTT
>-|TRBJ2-5|-|TRBV5-1
CASSLATLETQYF
TGCGCCAGCAGCCTTGCGACACTGGAGACCCAGTACTTC
>-|TRBJ2-3|TRBD2|TRBV19
CASSPRLIGGISDTQYF
TGTGCCAGTAGCCCCCGACTGATCGGGGGGATCTCAGATACGCAGTATTTT
>-|TRBJ2-7|TRBD2|TRBV7-2
CASSLSPPLAGGSSYEQYF
TGTGCCAGCAGCTTATCACCCCCCCTAGCGGGAGGGAGCTCCTACGAGCAGTACTTC
>-|TRBJ2-1|TRBD2|TRBV5-1
CASSTEGLAGLNEQFF
TGCGCCAGCAGCACCGAGGGACTAGCGGGTCTCAATGAGCAGTTCTTC
>once|TRBJ1-3|-|TRBV11-3
CASSLTPFGGAGNTIYF
TGTGCCAGCAGCTTAACCCCGTTCGGGGGTGCTGGAAACACCATATATTTT
>once|TRBJ1-6|TRBD1|TRBV6-6
CASRGTGQRSPLHF
TGTGCCAGCAGGGGGACAGGACAGCGCTCACCCCTCCACTTT
>-|TRBJ2-5|TRBD2|TRBV7-2
CASSRTSGHQETQYF
TGTGCCAGCAGCCGGACTAGCGGACATCAAGAGACCCAGTACTTC
>-|TRBJ1-1|-|TRBV3-1/TRBV3-2
CASSREMNTEAFF
TGTGCCAGCAGCCGGGAGATGAACACTGAAGCTTTCTTT
>-|TRBJ2-1|TRBD2|TRBV7-2
CASSLSGGAYNEQFF
TGTGCCAGCAGCTTAAGCGGGGGGGCCTACAATGAGCAGTTCTTC
>-|TRBJ2-1|TRBD2|TRBV7-9
CASSLGLAGADEQFF
TGTGCCAGCAGCTTAGGACTAGCGGGAGCAGATGAGCAGTTCTTC
>-|TRBJ2-7|-|TRBV7-9
CASSLPLGENYEQYF
TGTGCCAGCAGCTTACCTCTAGGGGAAAACTACGAGCAGTACTTC
>-|TRBJ1-2|TRBD1|TRBV4-1
CASRPTGGRGYTF
TGCGCCAGCAGACCGACAGGGGGTCGTGGCTACACCTTC
>-|TRBJ2-3|-|TRBV11-3
CASSSPWTDNTDTQYF
TGTGCCAGCAGCTCCCCCTGGACAGACAACACAGATACGCAGTATTTT
>-|TRBJ2-2|TRBD1|TRBV2
CASAGTAITGELFF
TGTGCCAGCGCCGGGACAGCGATAACTGGGGAGCTGTTTTTT
>once|TRBJ1-2|-|TRBV5-5
CASSQQVPINSNYGYTF
TGTGCCAGCAGCCAACAAGTACCGATAAATTCTAACTATGGCTACACCTTC
>-|TRBJ2-5|TRBD1|TRBV5-1
CASSLGQGNVASETQYF
TGCGCCAGCAGCTTGGGACAGGGGAACGTGGCCAGTGAGACCCAGTACTTC
>-|TRBJ1-1|TRBD1|TRBV5-5
CASSFQGAINTEAFF
TGTGCCAGCAGCTTTCAGGGGGCGATAAACACTGAAGCTTTCTTT
>-|TRBJ1-4|-|TRBV21-1
CASSKTVSGNEKLFF
TGTGCCAGCAGCAAAACGGTTTCGGGGAACGAAAAACTGTTTTTT
>few|TRBJ1-2|-|TRBV2
CASSEGTRRGYTF
TGTGCCAGCAGTGAAGGGACCCGGAGGGGCTACACCTTC
>-|TRBJ1-2|TRBD1|TRBV28
CASSLQVGGQGKYGYTF
TGTGCCAGCAGTTTACAGGTCGGAGGACAGGGGAAGTATGGCTACACCTTC
>-|TRBJ1-2|-|TRBV28
CASSLHSNYGYTF
TGTGCCAGCAGTTTACACTCCAACTATGGCTACACCTTC
>once|TRBJ2-3|-|TRBV10-1
CASSEGGGWDTQYF
TGCGCCAGCAGTGAGGGAGGGGGCTGGGATACGCAGTATTTT
>-|TRBJ1-1|-|TRBV6-5
CASSRTGFSMAEAFF
TGTGCCAGCAGTAGAACCGGGTTCTCCATGGCTGAAGCTTTCTTT
>-|TRBJ1-1|TRBD1|TRBV29-1
CSVGQMNTEAFF
TGCAGCGTGGGACAGATGAACACTGAAGCTTTCTTT
>-|TRBJ1-5|-|TRBV18
CASSPSSGVNQPQHF
TGTGCCAGCTCACCCTCAAGCGGAGTCAATCAGCCCCAGCATTTT
>-|TRBJ1-1|TRBD1|TRBV19
CASSTFSTGAAAFF
TGTGCCAGTAGTACTTTTAGCACAGGGGCGGCAGCTTTCTTT
>-|TRBJ2-3|-|TRBV5-1
CASSLAAVSDTQYF
TGCGCCAGCAGCTTGGCCGCGGTTTCAGATACGCAGTATTTT
>-|TRBJ1-2|-|TRBV28
CASTAGGTNYGYTF
TGTGCCAGCACCGCGGGGGGGACTAACTATGGCTACACCTTC
>-|TRBJ2-7|-|TRBV9
CASSLGRDSYEQYF
TGTGCCAGCAGCCTAGGACGGGATAGTTACGAGCAGTACTTC
>-|TRBJ1-3|TRBD1|TRBV19
CASTPTGTGGLGNTIYF
TGTGCCAGTACCCCAACCGGGACAGGGGGCCTTGGAAACACCATATATTTT
>-|TRBJ2-1|TRBD1|TRBV7-2
CASSSNQGAPIPFF
TGTGCCAGCAGCTCAAACCAGGGGGCGCCGATTCCGTTCTTC
>-|TRBJ1-6|-|TRBV6-2/TRBV6-3
CASSDQEFDNSPLHF
TGTGCCAGCAGTGACCAGGAATTTGATAATTCACCCCTCCACTTT
>-|TRBJ1-2|-|TRBV19
CASQTPDSSYGYTF
TGTGCCAGCCAAACCCCAGACAGCTCATATGGCTACACCTTC
>-|TRBJ1-6|-|TRBV6-2/TRBV6-3
CASSYGQTSSYNSPLHF
TGTGCCAGCAGTTACGGACAGACGAGCTCCTATAATTCACCCCTCCACTTT
>-|TRBJ2-2|-|TRBV7-2
CASSPPGTPRNTGELFF
TGTGCCAGCAGTCCCCCCGGGACACCTCGGAACACCGGGGAGCTGTTTTTT
>-|TRBJ2-2|TRBD2|TRBV18
CASSPPTSGGRTGELFF
TGTGCCAGCTCACCACCAACTAGCGGGGGAAGAACCGGGGAGCTGTTTTTT
>-|TRBJ1-5|TRBD1|TRBV28
CASSFLTGINQPQHF
TGTGCCAGCAGTTTCTTGACAGGGATCAATCAGCCCCAGCATTTT
>-|TRBJ1-2|TRBD1|TRBV5-1
CASSTGTGVYGYTF
TGCGCCAGCAGCACCGGGACAGGGGTATATGGCTACACCTTC
>-|TRBJ2-3|-|TRBV2
CASGYAGTQYF
TGTGCCAGCGGGTACGCGGGAACGCAGTATTTT
>-|TRBJ2-7|-|TRBV29-1
CSVVGHGASSYEQYF
TGCAGCGTTGTGGGCCACGGCGCCAGCTCCTACGAGCAGTACTTC
>-|TRBJ2-1|-|TRBV7-3
CASSPPGQSQGQFF
TGTGCCAGCAGCCCCCCAGGACAGTCCCAGGGGCAGTTCTTC
>-|TRBJ2-1|-|TRBV5-6
CASSLVSSPRGEQFF
TGTGCCAGCAGCTTGGTATCGAGCCCAAGAGGAGAGCAGTTCTTC
>once|TRBJ2-1|-|TRBV2
CASELLRGQFF
TGTGCCAGCGAGCTCCTTCGCGGGCAGTTCTTC
>-|TRBJ1-1|-|TRBV18
CASSEGREAFF
TGTGCCAGCTCCGAGGGCCGTGAAGCTTTCTTT
>once|TRBJ2-1|-|TRBV2
CASRAAAYNEQFF
TGTGCCAGCAGAGCGGCAGCCTACAATGAGCAGTTCTTC
>-|TRBJ1-1|-|TRBV5-4
CASSLKHQNTEAFF
TGTGCCAGCAGCTTGAAACACCAGAACACTGAAGCTTTCTTT
>-|TRBJ2-5|TRBD2|TRBV5-6
CASSLVAGGRETQYF
TGTGCCAGCAGCTTGGTAGCGGGAGGGAGAGAGACCCAGTACTTC
>once|TRBJ1-4|TRBD1|TRBV28
CASRFGTGYEKLFF
TGTGCCAGCAGATTCGGGACAGGGTATGAAAAACTGTTTTTT
>once|TRBJ1-2|TRBD1|TRBV10-3
CAAGRGSDYGYTF
TGTGCCGCAGGCAGGGGGTCGGACTATGGCTACACCTTC
>-|TRBJ2-1|-|TRBV3-1/TRBV3-2
CASSQAGARDEQFF
TGTGCCAGCAGCCAAGCGGGAGCGAGAGATGAGCAGTTCTTC